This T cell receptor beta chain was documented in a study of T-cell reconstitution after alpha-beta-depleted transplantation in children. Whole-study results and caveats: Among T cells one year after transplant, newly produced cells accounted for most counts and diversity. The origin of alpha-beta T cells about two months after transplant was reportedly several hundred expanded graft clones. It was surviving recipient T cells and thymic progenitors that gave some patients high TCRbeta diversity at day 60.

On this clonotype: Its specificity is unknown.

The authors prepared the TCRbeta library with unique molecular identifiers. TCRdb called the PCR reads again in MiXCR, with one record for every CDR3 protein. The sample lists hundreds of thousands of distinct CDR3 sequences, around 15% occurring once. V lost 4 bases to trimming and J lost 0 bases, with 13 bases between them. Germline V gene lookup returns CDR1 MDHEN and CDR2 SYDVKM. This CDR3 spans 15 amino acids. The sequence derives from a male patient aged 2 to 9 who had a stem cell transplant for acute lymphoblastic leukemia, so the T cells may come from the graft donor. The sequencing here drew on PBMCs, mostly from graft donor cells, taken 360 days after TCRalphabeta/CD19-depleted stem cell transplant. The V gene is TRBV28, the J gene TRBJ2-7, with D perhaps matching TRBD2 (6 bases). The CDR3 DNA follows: TGTGCCAGCAGTTCCCCGGACGGGAGCTCCTACGAGCAGTACTTC. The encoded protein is CASSSPDGSSYEQYF.